The sequence of this TCR beta chain was determined in a study of blood T cell repertoires in COVID-19. Whole-study context: Researchers got acute and convalescent COVID-19 samples from the United States, Italy and Spain. The cDNA or gDNA used as material had been derived from T cells, B-cell-depleted T cells, or PBMCs.

The protocol was immunoSEQ multiplex PCR, while the TCRdb copy is restricted to in-frame clones and leaves out a portion. The table shows roughly 100,000 clones, with approximately 87% occurring only once. The V end was cut by 4 bases, the J end by 8 bases, with 16 bases between. The CDR3 covers 14 residues. Per the germline V gene, CDR1 is SGHTA and CDR2 is FQGTGA. The material sequenced was peripheral blood. The source of this sequence is a woman aged 25 to 39 with acute or convalescent COVID-19. The V gene is TRBV7-3, the J gene TRBJ2-3, with D tentatively TRBD1 (5 bases). The CDR3, as DNA: TGTGCCAGCAGCTCACCTAGACAGCCGGGTACGCAGTATTTT. Translated, it gives CASSSPRQPGTQYF. The entire variable domain, with the rest obtained from reference TRBV7-3 and TRBJ2-3, is as follows: GAGVSQTPSNKVTEKGKYVELRCDPISGHTALYWYRQSLGQGPEFLIYFQGTGAADDSGLPNDRFFAVRPEGSVSTLKIQRTERGDSAVYLCASSSPRQPGTQYFGPGTRLTVL.